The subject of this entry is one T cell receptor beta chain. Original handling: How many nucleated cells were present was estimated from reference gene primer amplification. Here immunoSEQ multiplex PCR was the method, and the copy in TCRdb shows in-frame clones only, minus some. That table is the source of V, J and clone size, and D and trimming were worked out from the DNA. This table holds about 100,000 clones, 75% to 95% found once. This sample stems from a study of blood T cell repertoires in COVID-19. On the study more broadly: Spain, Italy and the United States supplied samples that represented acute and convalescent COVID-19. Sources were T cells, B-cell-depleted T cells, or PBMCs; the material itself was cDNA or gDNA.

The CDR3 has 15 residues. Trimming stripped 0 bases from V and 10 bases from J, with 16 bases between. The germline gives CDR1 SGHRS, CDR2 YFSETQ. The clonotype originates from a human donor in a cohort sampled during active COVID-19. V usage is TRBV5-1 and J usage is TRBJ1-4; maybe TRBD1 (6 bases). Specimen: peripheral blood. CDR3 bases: TGCGCCAGCAGCTTGGGAGCAGGCCCACAGGGAAAACTGTTTTTT. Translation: CASSLGAGPQGKLFF.